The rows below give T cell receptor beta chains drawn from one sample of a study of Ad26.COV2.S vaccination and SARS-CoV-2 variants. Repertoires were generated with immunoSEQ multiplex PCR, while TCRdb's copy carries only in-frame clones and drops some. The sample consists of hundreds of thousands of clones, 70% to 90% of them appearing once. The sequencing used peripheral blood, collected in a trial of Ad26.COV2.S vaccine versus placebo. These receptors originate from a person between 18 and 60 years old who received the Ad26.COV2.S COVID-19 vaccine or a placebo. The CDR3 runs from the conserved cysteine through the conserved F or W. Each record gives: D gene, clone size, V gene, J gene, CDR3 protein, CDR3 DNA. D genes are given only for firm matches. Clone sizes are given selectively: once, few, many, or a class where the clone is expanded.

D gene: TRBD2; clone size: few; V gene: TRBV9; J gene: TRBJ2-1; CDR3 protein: CASSKPGGGDNEQFF; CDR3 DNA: TGTGCCAGCAGCAAACCTGGGGGGGGAGACAATGAGCAGTTCTTC
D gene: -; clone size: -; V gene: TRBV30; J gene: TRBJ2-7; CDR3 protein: CAWSVWSGREGEQYF; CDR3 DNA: TGTGCCTGGAGTGTTTGGTCTGGGAGAGAGGGCGAGCAGTACTTC
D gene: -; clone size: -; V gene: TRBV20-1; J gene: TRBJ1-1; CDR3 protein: CSASLTPTGNTEAFF; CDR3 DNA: TGCAGTGCTAGTCTCACCCCGACGGGGAACACTGAAGCTTTCTTT
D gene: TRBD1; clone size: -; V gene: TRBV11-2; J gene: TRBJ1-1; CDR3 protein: CASSFQGDTEAFF; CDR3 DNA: TGTGCCAGCAGCTTCCAGGGGGACACTGAAGCTTTCTTT
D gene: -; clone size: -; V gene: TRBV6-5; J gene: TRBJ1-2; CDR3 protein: CASSYVGDGYTF; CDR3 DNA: TGTGCCAGCAGTTACGTTGGGGATGGCTACACCTTC
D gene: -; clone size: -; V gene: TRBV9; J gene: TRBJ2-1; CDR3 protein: CASSVSRRAVYNEQFF; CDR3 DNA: TGTGCCAGCAGCGTATCTCGCAGGGCGGTTTACAATGAGCAGTTCTTC
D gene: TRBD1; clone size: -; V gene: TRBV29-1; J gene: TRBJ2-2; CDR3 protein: CSVATGDNTGELFF; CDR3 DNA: TGCAGCGTTGCCACAGGGGACAACACCGGGGAGCTGTTTTTT
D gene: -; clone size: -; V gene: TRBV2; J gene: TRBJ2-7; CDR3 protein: CASSLDRISNF; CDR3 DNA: TGTGCCAGCAGTTTGGACCGGATAAGTAACTTC
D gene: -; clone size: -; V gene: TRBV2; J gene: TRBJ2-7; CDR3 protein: CASRWGASYEQYF; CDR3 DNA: TGTGCCTCCCGCTGGGGGGCGTCCTACGAGCAGTACTTC
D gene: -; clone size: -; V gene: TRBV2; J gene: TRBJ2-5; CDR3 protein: CASSVSRVGQETQYF; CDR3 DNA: TGTGCCAGCAGTGTTTCTAGGGTCGGCCAAGAGACCCAGTACTTC
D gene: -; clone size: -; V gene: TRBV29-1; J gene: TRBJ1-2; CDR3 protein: CSVEPRQGEYGYTF; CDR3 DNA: TGCAGCGTTGAACCCCGGCAGGGCGAGTATGGCTACACCTTC
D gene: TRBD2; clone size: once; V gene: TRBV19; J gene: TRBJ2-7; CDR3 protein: CASSISASGGYEQYF; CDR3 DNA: TGTGCCAGTAGTATTTCGGCTAGCGGAGGATACGAGCAGTACTTC
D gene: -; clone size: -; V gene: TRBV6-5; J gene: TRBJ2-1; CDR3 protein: CASSSEGVGWNEQFF; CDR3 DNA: TGTGCCAGCAGTTCAGAGGGGGTGGGATGGAATGAGCAGTTCTTC
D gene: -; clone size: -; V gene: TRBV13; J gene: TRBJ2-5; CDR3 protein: CASSSLGEKQETQYF; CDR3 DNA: TGTGCCAGCAGCTCCCTAGGAGAGAAACAAGAGACCCAGTACTTC
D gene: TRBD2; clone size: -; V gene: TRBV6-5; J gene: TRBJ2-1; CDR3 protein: CASSRPGLGSNEQFF; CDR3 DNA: TGTGCCAGCAGCAGACCGGGACTAGGTAGTAATGAGCAGTTCTTC
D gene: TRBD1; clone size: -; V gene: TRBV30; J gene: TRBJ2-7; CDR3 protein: CAWMKGQGDEQYF; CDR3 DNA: TGTGCCTGGATGAAGGGACAGGGAGACGAGCAGTACTTC
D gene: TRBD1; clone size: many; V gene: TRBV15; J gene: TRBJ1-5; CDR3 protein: CATSPGTAYSNQPQHF; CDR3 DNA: TGTGCCACCAGCCCAGGGACAGCATATAGCAATCAGCCCCAGCATTTT
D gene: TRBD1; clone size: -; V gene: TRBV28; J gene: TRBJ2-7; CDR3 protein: CASSKSFWRQGVEQYF; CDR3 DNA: TGTGCCAGCAGTAAAAGCTTTTGGAGACAGGGGGTCGAGCAGTACTTC
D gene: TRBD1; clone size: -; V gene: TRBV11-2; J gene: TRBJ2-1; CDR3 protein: CASSLVTIGQGHYNEQFF; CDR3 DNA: TGTGCCAGCAGCTTAGTTACCATAGGACAGGGGCACTACAATGAGCAGTTCTTC
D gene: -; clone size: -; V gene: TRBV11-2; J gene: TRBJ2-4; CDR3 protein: CASSLGLQAGAEYF; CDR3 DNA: TGTGCCAGCAGCCTCGGACTACAGGCAGGGGCCGAGTACTTC
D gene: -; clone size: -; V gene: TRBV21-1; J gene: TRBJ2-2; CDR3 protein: CASSRKSKLFF; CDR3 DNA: TGTGCCAGCAGTCGAAAATCCAAGCTGTTTTTT
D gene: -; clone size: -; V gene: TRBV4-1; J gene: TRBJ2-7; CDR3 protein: CASSQGPRDTTYEQYF; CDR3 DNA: TGCGCCAGCAGCCAAGGACCCCGGGACACAACCTACGAGCAGTACTTC
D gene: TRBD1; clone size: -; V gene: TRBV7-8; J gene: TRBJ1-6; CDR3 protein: CASSFRGTDNSPLHF; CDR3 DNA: TGTGCCAGCAGCTTTAGGGGGACAGATAATTCACCCCTCCACTTT
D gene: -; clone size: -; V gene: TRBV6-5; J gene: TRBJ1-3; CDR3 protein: CASSYSGGSGGNTIYF; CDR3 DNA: TGTGCCAGCAGTTACTCGGGGGGCTCGGGAGGAAACACCATATATTTT
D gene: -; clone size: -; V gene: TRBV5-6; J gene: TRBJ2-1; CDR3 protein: CASSLAGVGNEQFF; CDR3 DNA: TGTGCCAGCAGCTTGGCGGGGGTTGGTAATGAGCAGTTCTTC
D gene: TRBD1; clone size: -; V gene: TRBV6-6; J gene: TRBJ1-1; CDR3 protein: CASSYQGAGTEAFF; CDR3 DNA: TGTGCCAGCAGTTACCAGGGGGCGGGTACTGAAGCTTTCTTT
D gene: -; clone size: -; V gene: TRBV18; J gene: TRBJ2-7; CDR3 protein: CASADSYEQYF; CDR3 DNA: TGTGCCAGCGCTGACTCCTACGAGCAGTACTTC
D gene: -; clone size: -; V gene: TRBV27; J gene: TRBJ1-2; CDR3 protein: CASSTLGARGYGYTF; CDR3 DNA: TGTGCCAGCAGTACCCTCGGGGCCAGGGGCTATGGCTACACCTTC
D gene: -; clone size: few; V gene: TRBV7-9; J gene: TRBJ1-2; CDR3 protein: CASSFSALGGYGYTF; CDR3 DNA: TGTGCCAGCAGCTTCAGCGCCCTTGGTGGCTATGGCTACACCTTC
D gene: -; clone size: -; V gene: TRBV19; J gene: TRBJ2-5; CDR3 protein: CASSLTDSGGETQYF; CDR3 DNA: TGTGCCAGTAGCTTGACGGACTCCGGGGGAGAGACCCAGTACTTC
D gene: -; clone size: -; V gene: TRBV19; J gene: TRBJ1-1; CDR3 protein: CASTAGFGANTEAFF; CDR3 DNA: TGTGCCAGTACCGCCGGGTTTGGGGCCAACACTGAAGCTTTCTTT
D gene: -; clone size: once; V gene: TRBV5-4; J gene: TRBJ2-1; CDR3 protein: CASSLGIGQFF; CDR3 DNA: TGTGCCAGCAGCTTGGGGATAGGACAGTTCTTC
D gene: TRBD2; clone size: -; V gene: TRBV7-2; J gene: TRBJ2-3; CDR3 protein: CASSLDAGVGKDTQYF; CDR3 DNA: TGTGCCAGCAGCTTAGACGCGGGAGTAGGTAAAGATACGCAGTATTTT
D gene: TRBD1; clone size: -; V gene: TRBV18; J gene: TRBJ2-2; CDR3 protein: CASSWTGDTGELFF; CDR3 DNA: TGTGCCAGCTCATGGACAGGGGACACCGGGGAGCTGTTTTTT
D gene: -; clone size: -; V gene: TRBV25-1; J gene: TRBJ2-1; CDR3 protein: CASRGPGTTSNEQFF; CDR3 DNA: TGTGCCAGCAGGGGGCCAGGGACAACGTCCAATGAGCAGTTCTTC
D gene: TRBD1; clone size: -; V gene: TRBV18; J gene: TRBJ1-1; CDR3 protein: CASSPTGGGTEAFF; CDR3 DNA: TGTGCCAGCTCTCCCACAGGGGGCGGTACTGAAGCTTTCTTT
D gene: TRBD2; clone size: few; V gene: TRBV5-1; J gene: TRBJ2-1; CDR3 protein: CASSFTTSGSTYNEQFF; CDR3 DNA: TGCGCCAGCAGCTTTACGACTAGCGGGAGCACCTACAATGAGCAGTTCTTC
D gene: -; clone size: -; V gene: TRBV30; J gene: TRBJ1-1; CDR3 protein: CARGESWGTEAFF; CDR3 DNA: TGTGCCCGGGGGGAATCTTGGGGCACTGAAGCTTTCTTT
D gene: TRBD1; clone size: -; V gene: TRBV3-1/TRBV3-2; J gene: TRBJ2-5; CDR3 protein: CASLGTGGETQYF; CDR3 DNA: TGTGCCAGCCTAGGGACAGGGGGGGAGACCCAGTACTTC
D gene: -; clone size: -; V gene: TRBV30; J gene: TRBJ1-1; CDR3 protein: CAWDRDMNTEAFF; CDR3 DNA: TGTGCCTGGGATCGCGATATGAACACTGAAGCTTTCTTT
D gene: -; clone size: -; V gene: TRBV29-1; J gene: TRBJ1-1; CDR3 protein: CSVEHRVGLNTEAFF; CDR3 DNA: TGCAGCGTGGAACACAGGGTTGGGTTAAACACTGAAGCTTTCTTT
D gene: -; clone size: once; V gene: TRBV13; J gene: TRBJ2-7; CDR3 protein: CASSPDRRRGEQYF; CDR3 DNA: TGTGCCAGCAGCCCTGACAGGCGAAGGGGGGAGCAGTACTTC
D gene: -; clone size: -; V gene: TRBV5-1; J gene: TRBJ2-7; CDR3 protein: CASSFSGSYEQYF; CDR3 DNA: TGCGCCAGCAGCTTCTCAGGGTCCTACGAGCAGTACTTC
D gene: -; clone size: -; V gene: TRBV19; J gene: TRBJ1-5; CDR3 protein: CASSVRTPWTDAEQPQHF; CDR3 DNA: TGTGCCAGTAGTGTAAGAACCCCTTGGACGGATGCGGAACAGCCCCAGCATTTT
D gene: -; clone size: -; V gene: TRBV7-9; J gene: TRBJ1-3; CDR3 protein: CASSPGQGMSSGNTIYF; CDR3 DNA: TGTGCCAGCAGCCCAGGCCAGGGGATGAGCTCTGGAAACACCATATATTTT
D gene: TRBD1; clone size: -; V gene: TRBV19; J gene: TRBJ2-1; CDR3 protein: CASSMDRGPYNEQFF; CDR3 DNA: TGTGCCAGTAGTATGGACAGGGGGCCCTACAATGAGCAGTTCTTC
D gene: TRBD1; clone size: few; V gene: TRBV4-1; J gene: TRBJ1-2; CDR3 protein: CASSQAGQAYGYTF; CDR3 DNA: TGCGCCAGCAGCCAAGCTGGACAGGCCTATGGCTACACCTTC
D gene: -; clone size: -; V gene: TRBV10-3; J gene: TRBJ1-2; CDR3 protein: CAISESHRIRYGYTF; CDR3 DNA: TGTGCCATCAGTGAGTCTCACAGGATTCGGTATGGCTACACCTTC
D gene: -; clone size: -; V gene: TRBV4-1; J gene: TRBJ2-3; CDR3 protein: CASSQGATDTQYF; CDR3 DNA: TGCGCCAGCAGCCAGGGCGCCACAGATACGCAGTATTTT
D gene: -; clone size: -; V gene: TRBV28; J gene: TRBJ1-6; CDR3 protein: CASSFYSPLHF; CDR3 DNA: TGTGCCAGCAGTTTTTATTCACCCCTCCACTTT
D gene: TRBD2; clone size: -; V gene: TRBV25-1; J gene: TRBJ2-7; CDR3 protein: CASSRGGDLNEQYF; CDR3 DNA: TGTGCCAGCTCTCGGGGGGGAGACCTAAACGAGCAGTACTTC
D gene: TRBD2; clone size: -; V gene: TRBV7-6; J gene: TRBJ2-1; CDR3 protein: CASSRGGQVNNEQFF; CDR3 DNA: TGTGCCAGCAGCCGCGGGGGGCAGGTAAACAATGAGCAGTTCTTC
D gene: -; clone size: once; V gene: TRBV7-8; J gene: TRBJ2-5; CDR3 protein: CASSLGENQYF; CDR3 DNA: TGTGCCAGCAGCTTAGGGGAGAACCAGTACTTC
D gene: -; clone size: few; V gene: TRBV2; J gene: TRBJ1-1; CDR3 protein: CASRTQGHTEAFF; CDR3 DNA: TGTGCCAGCAGGACACAGGGTCACACTGAAGCTTTCTTT
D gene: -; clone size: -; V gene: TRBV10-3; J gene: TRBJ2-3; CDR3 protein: CAISDTSTDTQYF; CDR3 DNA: TGTGCCATCAGTGATACTAGCACAGATACGCAGTATTTT
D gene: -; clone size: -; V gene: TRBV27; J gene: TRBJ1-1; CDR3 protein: CASSLSPPGLEAFF; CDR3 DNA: TGTGCCAGCAGTTTGAGTCCCCCTGGCCTAGAGGCTTTCTTT
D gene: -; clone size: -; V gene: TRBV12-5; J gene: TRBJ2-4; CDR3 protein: CASGLVTSGKNIQYF; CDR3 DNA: TGTGCTAGTGGTTTGGTAACCAGCGGCAAAAACATTCAGTACTTC
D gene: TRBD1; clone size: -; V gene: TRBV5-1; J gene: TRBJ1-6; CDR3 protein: CASSQSGQYNSPLHF; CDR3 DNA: TGCGCCAGCAGCCAATCGGGACAGTATAATTCACCCCTCCACTTT
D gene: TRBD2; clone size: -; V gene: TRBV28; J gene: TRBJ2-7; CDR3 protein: CASSLVTSGRAASYEQYF; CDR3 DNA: TGTGCCAGCAGTTTGGTGACTAGCGGGAGGGCAGCCTCCTACGAGCAGTACTTC
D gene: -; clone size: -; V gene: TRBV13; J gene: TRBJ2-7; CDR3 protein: CASSHQGYEQYF; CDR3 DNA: TGTGCCAGCAGTCATCAAGGCTACGAGCAGTACTTC